This T cell receptor beta chain was sequenced in a study of shared clonotypes between healthy human individuals. The wider study: The donor group consisted of two women and a few men, aged 18 to 49.

CD45RA+ naive and CD45RA-negative memory subsets were separated from CD4+ cells. In the case of this clone: Its antigen is undetermined.

Regarding the study as a whole: In several donors, about 5% of naive CD4 clonotypes appeared in common. In general, naive subsets displayed greater estimated richness than memory subsets did.

The protocol was immunoSEQ multiplex PCR, while the TCRdb copy is restricted to in-frame clones and leaves out a portion. The sample holds more than 2,000,000 clones; around nine tenths are singletons and the top ten take around 0.14%. Material for sequencing was naive CD4+ T cells sorted from blood. Regarding subset: CD45RA+ positively selected. The origin of this receptor is a man in his late teens or twenties in good health.

The CDR3 loop is CASSLGPSNQPQHF. The CDR3 coding sequence is TGTGCCAGCAGTTTGGGGCCGAGCAATCAGCCCCAGCATTTT. The chain combines TRBV28 with TRBJ1-5; TRBD1 might be the D (5 bases). Germline CDR1 reads MDHEN; CDR2 reads SYDVKM. Trimming took 3 bases from V and 1 from J, leaving 7 bases between them. The CDR3 length is 14 residues.